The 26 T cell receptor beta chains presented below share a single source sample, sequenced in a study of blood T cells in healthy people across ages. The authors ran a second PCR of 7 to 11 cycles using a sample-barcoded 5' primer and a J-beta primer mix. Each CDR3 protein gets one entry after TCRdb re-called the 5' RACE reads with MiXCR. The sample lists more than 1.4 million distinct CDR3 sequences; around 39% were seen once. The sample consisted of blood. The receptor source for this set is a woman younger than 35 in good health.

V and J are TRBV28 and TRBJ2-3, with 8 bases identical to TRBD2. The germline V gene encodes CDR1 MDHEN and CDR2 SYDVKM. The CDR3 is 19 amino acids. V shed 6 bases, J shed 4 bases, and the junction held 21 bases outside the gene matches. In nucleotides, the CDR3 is TGTGCCAGCAGCTCCCCCCAGATGACTAGCGCTGGACTGGCAGATACGCAGTATTTT. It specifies CASSSPQMTSAGLADTQYF.

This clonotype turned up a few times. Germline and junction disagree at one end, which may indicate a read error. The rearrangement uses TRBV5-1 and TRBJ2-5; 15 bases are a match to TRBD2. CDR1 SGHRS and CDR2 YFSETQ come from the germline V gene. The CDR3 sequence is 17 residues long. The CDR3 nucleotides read TGCGCCAGCAGCTCCCCCGGGACTAGCGGGAGGAGAGAGACTCAGTACTTC. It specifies CASSSPGTSGRRETQYF.

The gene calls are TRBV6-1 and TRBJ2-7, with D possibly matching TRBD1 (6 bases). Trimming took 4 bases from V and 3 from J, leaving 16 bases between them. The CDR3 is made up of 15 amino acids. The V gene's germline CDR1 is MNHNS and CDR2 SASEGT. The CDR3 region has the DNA TGTGCCAGCAGTGCTGAGACAGGTGACTACTACGAGCAGTACTTC. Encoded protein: CASSAETGDYYEQYF.

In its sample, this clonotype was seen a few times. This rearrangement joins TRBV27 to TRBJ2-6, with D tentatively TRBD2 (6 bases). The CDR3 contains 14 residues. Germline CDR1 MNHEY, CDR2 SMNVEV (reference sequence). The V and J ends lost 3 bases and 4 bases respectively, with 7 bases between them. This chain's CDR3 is CASSLRGGANVLTF. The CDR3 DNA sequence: TGTGCCAGCAGTTTGCGGGGCGGGGCCAACGTCCTGACTTTC.

CDR3: CASSLVRGSSNEQYF. The CDR3 DNA follows: TGTGCCAGCAGCTTAGTTAGAGGCTCCTCAAATGAGCAGTACTTC. The chain recombines TRBV11-2 with TRBJ2-7; D gene uncertain. The CDR3 runs 15 residues. Trimming shortened V by 1 base and J by 7 bases, and 17 bases separated the two germline ends. The germline CDR1 and CDR2 sequences are SGHAT and FQNNGV.

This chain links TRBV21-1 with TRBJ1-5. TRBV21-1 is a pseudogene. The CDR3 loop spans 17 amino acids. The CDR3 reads CASSNSIYSEPNQPQHF. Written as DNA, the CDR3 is TGTGCCAGCAGCAATTCAATCTACAGCGAACCCAATCAGCCCCAGCATTTT.

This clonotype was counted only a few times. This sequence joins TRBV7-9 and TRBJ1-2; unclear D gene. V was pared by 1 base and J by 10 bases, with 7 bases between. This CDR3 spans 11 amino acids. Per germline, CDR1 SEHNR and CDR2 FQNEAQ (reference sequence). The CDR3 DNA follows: TGTGCCAGCAGCTTAGTAGGAACCTACACCTTC. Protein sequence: CASSLVGTYTF. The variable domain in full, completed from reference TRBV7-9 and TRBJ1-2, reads DTGVSQNPRHKITKRGQNVTFRCDPISEHNRLYWYRQTLGQGPEFLTYFQNEAQLEKSRLLSDRFSAERPKGSFSTLEIQRTEQGDSAMYLCASSLVGTYTFGSGTRLTVV.

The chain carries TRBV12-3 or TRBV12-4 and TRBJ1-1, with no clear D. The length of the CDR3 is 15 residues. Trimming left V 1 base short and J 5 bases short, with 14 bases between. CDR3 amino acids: CASSLGGGVKTEAFF. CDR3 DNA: TGTGCCAGCAGTTTAGGGGGAGGTGTAAAAACTGAAGCTTTCTTT.

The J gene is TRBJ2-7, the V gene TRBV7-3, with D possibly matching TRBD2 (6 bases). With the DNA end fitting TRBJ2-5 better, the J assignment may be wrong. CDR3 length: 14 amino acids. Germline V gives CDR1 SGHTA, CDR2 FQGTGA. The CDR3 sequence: CASSLGSSAETQYF. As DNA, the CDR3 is TGTGCCAGCAGCTTAGGGTCTAGCGCGGAGACCCAGTACTTC.

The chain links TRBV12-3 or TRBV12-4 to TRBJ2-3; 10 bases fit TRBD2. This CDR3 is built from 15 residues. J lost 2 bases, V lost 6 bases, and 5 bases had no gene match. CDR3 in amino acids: CASSPTSGFTDTQYF. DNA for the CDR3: TGTGCCAGCAGCCCGACTAGCGGGTTCACAGATACGCAGTATTTT.

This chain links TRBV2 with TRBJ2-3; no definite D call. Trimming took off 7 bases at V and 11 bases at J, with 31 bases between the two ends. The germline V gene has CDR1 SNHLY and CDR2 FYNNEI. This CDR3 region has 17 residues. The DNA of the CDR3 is TGTGCCAGCACGGACGAGCGACTTATTTCCCAAGTAGAGGTGCAGTATTTT. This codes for CASTDERLISQVEVQYF.

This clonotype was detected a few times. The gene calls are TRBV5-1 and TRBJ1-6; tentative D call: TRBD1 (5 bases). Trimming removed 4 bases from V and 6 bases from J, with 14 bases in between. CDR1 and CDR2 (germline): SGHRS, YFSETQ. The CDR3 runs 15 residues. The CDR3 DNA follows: TGCGCCAGCAGCCCTTCTGGGGGGTTTAATTCACCCCTCCACTTT. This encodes CASSPSGGFNSPLHF.

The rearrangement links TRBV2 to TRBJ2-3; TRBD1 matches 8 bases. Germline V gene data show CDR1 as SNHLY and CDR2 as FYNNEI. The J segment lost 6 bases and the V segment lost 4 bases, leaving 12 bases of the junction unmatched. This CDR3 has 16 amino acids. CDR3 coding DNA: TGTGCCAGCAGTGGCGACAGGGGCGCCGGGGTGGATACGCAGTATTTT. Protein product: CASSGDRGAGVDTQYF.

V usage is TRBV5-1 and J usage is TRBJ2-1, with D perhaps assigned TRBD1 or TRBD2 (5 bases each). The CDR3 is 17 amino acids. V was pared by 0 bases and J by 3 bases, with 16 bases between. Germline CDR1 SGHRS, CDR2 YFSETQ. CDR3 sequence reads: CASSLGPGRSFYNEQFF. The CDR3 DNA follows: TGCGCCAGCAGCTTGGGGCCGGGGCGGAGCTTCTACAATGAGCAGTTCTTC.

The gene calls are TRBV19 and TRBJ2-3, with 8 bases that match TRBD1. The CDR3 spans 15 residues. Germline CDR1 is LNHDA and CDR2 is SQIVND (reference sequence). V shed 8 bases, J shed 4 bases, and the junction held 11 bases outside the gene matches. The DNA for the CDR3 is TGTGCCAGTGGGGAGATGGACAGGGAGGCAGATACGCAGTATTTT. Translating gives CASGEMDREADTQYF.

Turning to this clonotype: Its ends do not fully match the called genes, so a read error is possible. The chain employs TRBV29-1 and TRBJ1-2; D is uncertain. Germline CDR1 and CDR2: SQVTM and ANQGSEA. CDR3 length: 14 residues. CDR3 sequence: CSVEYFGSRYGCTF. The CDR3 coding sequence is TGCAGCGTTGAATATTTCGGCTCCCGCTATGGCTGCACCTTC.

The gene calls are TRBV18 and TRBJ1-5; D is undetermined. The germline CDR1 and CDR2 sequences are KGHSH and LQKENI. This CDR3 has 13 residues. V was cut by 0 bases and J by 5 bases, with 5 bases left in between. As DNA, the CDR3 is TGTGCCAGCTCACCACCGAACGATCAGCCCCAGCATTTT. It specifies CASSPPNDQPQHF.

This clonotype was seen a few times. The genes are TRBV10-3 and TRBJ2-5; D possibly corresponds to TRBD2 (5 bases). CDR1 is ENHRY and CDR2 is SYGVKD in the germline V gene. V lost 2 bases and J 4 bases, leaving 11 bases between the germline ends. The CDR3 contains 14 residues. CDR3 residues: CAISEGAEGETQYF. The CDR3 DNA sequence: TGTGCCATCAGTGAGGGTGCCGAGGGAGAGACCCAGTACTTC.

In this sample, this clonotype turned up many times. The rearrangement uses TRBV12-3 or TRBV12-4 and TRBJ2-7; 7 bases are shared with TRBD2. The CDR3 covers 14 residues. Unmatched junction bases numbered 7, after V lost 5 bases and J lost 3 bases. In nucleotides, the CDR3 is TGTGCCAGCAGTCCAGGGCTAGCGGTCTACGAGCAGTACTTC. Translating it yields CASSPGLAVYEQYF.

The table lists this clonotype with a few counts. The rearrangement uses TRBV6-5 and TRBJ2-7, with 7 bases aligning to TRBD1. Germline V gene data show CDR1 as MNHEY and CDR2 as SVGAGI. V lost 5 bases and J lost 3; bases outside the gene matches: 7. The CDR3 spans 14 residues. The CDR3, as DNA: TGTGCCAGCAGTAGACAGGGTCGGCACTACGAGCAGTACTTC. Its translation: CASSRQGRHYEQYF.

The CDR3 region has the DNA TGTGCCAGCAGCGGCGAAGGGGGGCATAACTACAATGAGCAGTTCTTC. Translated: CASSGEGGHNYNEQFF. V usage is TRBV9 and J usage is TRBJ2-1; perhaps D is TRBD1 or TRBD2 (6 bases each). Trimming stripped 3 bases from V and 3 bases from J, with 16 bases between. This CDR3 is 16 amino acids long. Germline CDR1 and CDR2: SGDLS and YYNGEE. The complete variable domain, with remaining parts taken from reference TRBV9 and TRBJ2-1, reads DSGVTQTPKHLITATGQRVTLRCSPRSGDLSVYWYQQSLDQGLQFLIQYYNGEERAKGNILERFSAQQFPDLHSELNLSSLELGDSALYFCASSGEGGHNYNEQFFGPGTRLTVL.

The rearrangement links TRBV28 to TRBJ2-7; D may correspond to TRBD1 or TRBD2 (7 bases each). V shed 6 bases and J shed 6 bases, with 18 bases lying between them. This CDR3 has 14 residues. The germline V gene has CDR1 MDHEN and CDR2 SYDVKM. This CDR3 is CASRLGGTAGEQYF. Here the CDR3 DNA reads TGTGCCAGCAGATTGGGAGGGACAGCCGGCGAGCAGTACTTC.

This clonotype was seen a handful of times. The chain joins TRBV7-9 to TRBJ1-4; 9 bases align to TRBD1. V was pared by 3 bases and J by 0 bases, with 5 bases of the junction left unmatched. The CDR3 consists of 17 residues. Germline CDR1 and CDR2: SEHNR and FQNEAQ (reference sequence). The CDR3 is CASSFGTGSATNEKLFF. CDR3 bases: TGTGCCAGCAGCTTCGGGACAGGGTCTGCAACTAATGAAAAACTGTTTTTT.

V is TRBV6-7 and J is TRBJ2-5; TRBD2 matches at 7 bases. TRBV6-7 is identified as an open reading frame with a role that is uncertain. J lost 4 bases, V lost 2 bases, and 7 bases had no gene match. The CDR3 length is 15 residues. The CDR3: CASSYKRDYRETQYF. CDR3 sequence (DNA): TGTGCCAGCAGTTACAAACGGGACTACCGAGAGACCCAGTACTTC.

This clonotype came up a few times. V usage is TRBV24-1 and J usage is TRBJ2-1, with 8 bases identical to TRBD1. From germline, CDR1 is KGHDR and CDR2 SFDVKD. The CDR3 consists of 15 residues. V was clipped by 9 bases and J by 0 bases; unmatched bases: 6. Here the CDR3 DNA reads TGTGCCACCTCAGACAGGGGCCACTCCTACAATGAGCAGTTCTTC. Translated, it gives CATSDRGHSYNEQFF.

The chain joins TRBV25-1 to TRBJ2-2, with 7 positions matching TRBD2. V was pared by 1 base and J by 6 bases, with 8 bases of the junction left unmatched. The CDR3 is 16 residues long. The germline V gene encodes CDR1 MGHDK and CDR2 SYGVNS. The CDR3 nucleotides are TGTGCCAGCAGTGAATTCGGCAGGGAGGGGTCCGGGGAGCTGTTTTTT. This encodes CASSEFGREGSGELFF.